The clone carrying this TCR beta chain came up many times. What it recognizes is unknown. The TCR beta CDR3 regions underwent amplification using RNA transcripts as the source. First-round RT-PCR targeting the TCR CDR3 was performed with the HTBI primer set. TCRdb redid the calling of the multiplex PCR reads with MiXCR, one entry per CDR3 protein. The table shows fewer than 750,000 distinct CDR3 sequences, with more than 12% occurring only once. Individuals with ophthalmopathy presented a Clinical Activity Score of at least 3, a NOSPECS grade of at least 4 and a duration under 3 months. Not enrolled were patients with uncontrolled infection, other autoimmune disease, pregnancy or lactation. Isolation of PBMCs was performed on around 9.4 ml fresh peripheral blood. The data were obtained in a study of T cells in Graves' hyperthyroidism and ophthalmopathy. Regarding the study as a whole: Blood samples included most of the expanded thyroid clonotypes exceeding 0.001.

Germline V gene lookup returns CDR1 SNHLY and CDR2 FYNNEI. This CDR3 contains 15 residues. V lost 2 bases to trimming and J lost 2 bases, with 11 bases between them. The sequence derives from a woman aged 45 to 65 with Graves' ophthalmopathy. This chain joins TRBV2 and TRBJ2-3; possibly TRBD1 or TRBD2 for D (5 bases each). Source material: blood. As DNA, the CDR3 is TGTGCCAGCAGTGAATCCGGGGCAAACACAGATACGCAGTATTTT. It specifies CASSESGANTDTQYF.